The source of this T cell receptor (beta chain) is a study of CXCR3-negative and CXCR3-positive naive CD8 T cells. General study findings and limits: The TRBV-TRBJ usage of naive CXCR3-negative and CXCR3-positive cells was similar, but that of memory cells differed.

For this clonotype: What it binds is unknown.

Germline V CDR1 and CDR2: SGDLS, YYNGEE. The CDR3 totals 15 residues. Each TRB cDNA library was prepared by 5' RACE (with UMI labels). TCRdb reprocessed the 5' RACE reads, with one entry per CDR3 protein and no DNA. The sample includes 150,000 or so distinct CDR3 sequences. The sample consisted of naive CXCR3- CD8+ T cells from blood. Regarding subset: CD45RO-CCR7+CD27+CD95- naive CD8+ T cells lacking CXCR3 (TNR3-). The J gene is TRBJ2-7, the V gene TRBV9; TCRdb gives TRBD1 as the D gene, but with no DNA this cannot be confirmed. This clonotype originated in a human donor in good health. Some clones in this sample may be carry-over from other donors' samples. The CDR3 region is CASSLAGGSSYEQYF.